These 11 T cell receptor beta chains came from one sample sequenced in a study of blood T cell repertoires in COVID-19. The table came from immunoSEQ multiplex PCR; TCRdb's copy has only in-frame clones and leaves some out. The sample holds around 89,000 clones; roughly 87% are singletons and the top ten take 7.5% to 9.5%. Sequencing was carried out using peripheral blood. The receptors come from a man in his forties or fifties with acute or convalescent COVID-19.

This clone has only one observation. The chain has TRBV4-1 and TRBJ1-2, with a weak D call TRBD1 (5 bases). This CDR3 is 16 amino acids long. The V and J ends lost 1 base and 3 bases respectively, with 15 bases between them. CDR1 and CDR2 (germline): MGHRA, YSYEKL. CDR3 sequence reads: CASSQGGAGTYYGYTF. CDR3 bases: TGCGCCAGCAGCCAAGGGGGCGCCGGAACTTACTATGGCTACACCTTC.

The chain links TRBV6-5 to TRBJ1-6; maybe TRBD1 (5 bases). Germline CDR1 and CDR2: MNHEY and SVGAGI. The V and J ends lost 0 bases and 8 bases respectively, with 11 bases between them. The CDR3 is made up of 15 amino acids. In nucleotides, the CDR3 is TGTGCCAGCAGTTACTCATCAGGGTTTGATTCACCCCTCCACTTT. It specifies CASSYSSGFDSPLHF.

This clone has a single count. V and J are TRBV6-2 or TRBV6-3 and TRBJ2-3; D is uncertain. The CDR3 contains 16 residues. The V end was cut by 3 bases, the J end by 0 bases, with 13 bases between. Germline loops: CDR1 MNHEY, CDR2 SVGEGT. Written as DNA, the CDR3 is TGTGCCAGCAGTTATGTGGCTGGTGGCAGCACAGATACGCAGTATTTT. Translated, it gives CASSYVAGGSTDTQYF.

The gene calls are TRBV18 and TRBJ1-2; TRBD1 matches 7 bases. Per the germline V gene, CDR1 is KGHSH and CDR2 is LQKENI. The CDR3 spans 15 residues. With V trimmed by 0 bases and J by 3 bases, 4 bases remained unmatched. DNA of the CDR3: TGTGCCAGCTCACCACCGTTCAGGGGGGACTATGGCTACACCTTC. This encodes CASSPPFRGDYGYTF.

The chain is built from TRBV2 and TRBJ1-5, with no clear D. Germline loops: CDR1 SNHLY, CDR2 FYNNEI. The CDR3 runs to 16 residues. Trimming removed 8 bases from V and 0 bases from J, with 17 bases in between. CDR3 in DNA: TGTGCCAGCGCAGCACGGAGGCAGTTTAGCAATCAGCCCCAGCATTTT. Encoded protein: CASAARRQFSNQPQHF.

This chain uses TRBV5-4 with TRBJ1-1, with 11 nucleotides matching TRBD1. This CDR3 has 15 amino acids. Trimming took 0 bases from V and 4 from J; bases not matched to a gene: 2. The germline gives CDR1 SGHNT, CDR2 YYREEE (reference sequence). The CDR3, as DNA: TGTGCCAGCAGCTTGGCCGGGACAGGGGGCACTGAAGCTTTCTTT. This translates into CASSLAGTGGTEAFF.

The chain carries TRBV5-1 and TRBJ2-2, with 9 bases aligning to TRBD2. The CDR3 sequence is 16 residues long. Per the germline V gene, CDR1 is SGHRS and CDR2 is YFSETQ. Trimming removed 4 bases from V and 5 bases from J; junction bases left unmatched: 9. The CDR3 DNA sequence: TGCGCCAGCAGCCCCGACCTAGCGGGGTCGACCGGGGAGCTGTTTTTT. Its translation: CASSPDLAGSTGELFF.

This chain joins TRBV3-1 (or the pseudogene TRBV3-2) and TRBJ2-4; no definite D call. In germline, CDR1 is LGHDT, CDR2 YNNKEL (reference sequence). The V end lost 1 base, the J end lost 2 bases, and 9 bases lay between the germline ends. The CDR3 has 15 amino acids. The CDR3: CASSQGGTSKNIQYF. The CDR3 DNA reads as TGTGCCAGCAGCCAAGGAGGAACTTCCAAAAACATTCAGTACTTC.

This clone was seen only once. The chain joins TRBV11-2 to TRBJ2-2, with D possibly matching TRBD2 (6 bases). The CDR3 loop spans 15 amino acids. V was trimmed by 5 bases and J by 10 bases, leaving 20 bases between them. CDR1 is SGHAT, CDR2 FQNNGV, per germline. The chain's CDR3 is CASSRIRTASEELFF. The DNA for the CDR3 is TGTGCCAGCAGCCGAATTAGGACGGCTAGCGAGGAGCTGTTTTTT.

This clone has only one observation. The CDR3 sequence: CASRGQTNTGELFF. CDR3 coding DNA: TGCGCCAGCAGAGGACAAACGAACACCGGGGAGCTGTTTTTT. The chain has TRBV5-1 and TRBJ2-2, with D possibly TRBD1 on 5 matching bases. Germline CDR1 is SGHRS and CDR2 is YFSETQ. The CDR3 has 14 residues. The V and J ends lost 5 bases and 0 bases respectively, with 8 bases between them.

This clone appeared once. V and J are TRBV6-5 and TRBJ2-2; possibly TRBD1 for D (6 bases). Trimming stripped 0 bases from V and 2 bases from J, with 7 bases between. Looked up from germline, CDR1 is MNHEY and CDR2 is SVGAGI. The CDR3 has 15 residues. This CDR3 reads CASSYSGQNTGELFF. For the CDR3, the DNA is TGTGCCAGCAGTTACTCGGGACAAAACACCGGGGAGCTGTTTTTT.